This T cell receptor beta chain stems from a study of PD-1 blockade in classical Hodgkin lymphoma. Specified time point: newly diagnosed, previously untreated cHL patient sample. Investigators turned to newly diagnosed, untreated classical Hodgkin lymphoma PBMCs for comparison. Profiling relied on immunoSEQ multiplex PCR, and the TCRdb table lists in-frame clones only, not all of them. The table includes roughly 77,000 clones, nearly 95% detected once. This CDR3 spans 13 amino acids. Trimming cost V 3 bases and J 4 bases; bases outside gene matches: 2. CDR1 is MDHEN, CDR2 SYDVKM, per germline. The clonotype comes from a human donor with classical Hodgkin lymphoma. Sequences were obtained from peripheral blood mononuclear cells (PBMCs). This sequence joins TRBV28 and TRBJ1-1, with 7 bases identical to TRBD1. The CDR3 DNA reads as TGTGCCAGCAGTTTTCCAGGGGGCACTGAAGCTTTCTTT. Translation gives CASSFPGGTEAFF.